These T cell receptor beta chains were read from a single sample in a study of blood T cell repertoires in COVID-19. The table came from immunoSEQ multiplex PCR; TCRdb's copy has only in-frame clones and leaves some out. The table shows 100,000 to 150,000 clones, with 85% to 90% occurring only once. The specimen sequenced was peripheral blood. Every receptor here comes from a man in his sixties with COVID-19, enrolled during active disease. CDR3s include the opening cysteine and the closing phenylalanine or tryptophan. A D gene is named only where the DNA matches it firmly. Only part of the rows carry a size: once, few, many, or a class if the clone is expanded.

>TRBD1|TRBJ1-2|TRBV2|NA
TGTGCCAGCAGTGCCATTCTCGGAGGGGACAGCTATGGCTACACCTTC
CASSAILGGDSYGYTF
>TRBD2|TRBJ2-3|TRBV6-5|NA
TGTGCCAGCAGAAGAGGACTAGCAATTTCAGATACGCAGTATTTT
CASRRGLAISDTQYF
>TRBD1|TRBJ1-1|TRBV12-3/TRBV12-4|NA
TGTGCCAGCAGTGCACAGGGGGTAACTGAAGCTTTCTTT
CASSAQGVTEAFF
>NA|TRBJ1-2|TRBV6-4|NA
TGTGCCAGCAGTGTACTCCCGGGGGTCGTGCAGAGCTACACCTTC
CASSVLPGVVQSYTF
>NA|TRBJ1-3|TRBV30|NA
TGTGCCTGGAGTGCCCTATTTAGCTCTGGAAACACCATATATTTT
CAWSALFSSGNTIYF
>NA|TRBJ2-7|TRBV5-6|NA
TGTGCCAGCAGAGCGAGGGCAGCAAGTGAGCAGTACTTC
CASRARAASEQYF
>NA|TRBJ2-7|TRBV15|NA
TGTGCCACCAGCACCAGACAGGGACTGACCTACGAGCAGTACTTC
CATSTRQGLTYEQYF
>TRBD1|TRBJ1-4|TRBV5-1|NA
TGCGCCAGCAGCTTGACGGGACAGCGAAATGAAAAACTGTTTTTT
CASSLTGQRNEKLFF
>NA|TRBJ2-7|TRBV12-3/TRBV12-4|NA
TGTGCCAGCAGTCCACGACTTGGATACGAGCAGTACTTC
CASSPRLGYEQYF
>TRBD1|TRBJ2-7|TRBV10-3|NA
TGTGCCATCAGTGAGTCTAGGGACAGGGTTAACGAGCAGTACTTC
CAISESRDRVNEQYF
>NA|TRBJ1-4|TRBV9|NA
TGTGCCAGCAGCGTATTGGGAGATAGGGAAAAACTGTTTTTT
CASSVLGDREKLFF
>NA|TRBJ2-7|TRBV28|NA
TGTGCCAGCAGGACCACCGGGACACAATTCTACGAGCAGTACTTC
CASRTTGTQFYEQYF
>NA|TRBJ1-2|TRBV7-9|NA
TGTGCCAGCAGCTTAGGCGCCTATGGCTACACCTTC
CASSLGAYGYTF
>TRBD1|TRBJ1-1|TRBV25-1|NA
TGTGCCAGCACCCTCCCCGGGACAGACGAAGCTTTCTTT
CASTLPGTDEAFF
>NA|TRBJ2-1|TRBV6-6|NA
TGTGCCAGCAGTTATCACGGACTAGGGGGGAGCGATGAGCAGTTCTTC
CASSYHGLGGSDEQFF
>TRBD2|TRBJ2-7|TRBV3-1/TRBV3-2|NA
TGTGCCAGCAGCCTCACCTTAGCGGGACCCTACGAGCAGTACTTC
CASSLTLAGPYEQYF
>NA|TRBJ1-1|TRBV9|NA
TGTGCCAGCAGCGTACGAGGGCGGGAGAACACTGAAGCTTTCTTT
CASSVRGRENTEAFF
>TRBD1|TRBJ2-3|TRBV6-5|NA
TGTGCCAGCAGTTACAGGTTCGGACAGGGCACAGATACGCAGTATTTT
CASSYRFGQGTDTQYF
>NA|TRBJ2-7|TRBV27|once
TGTGCCAGCAGCGCCTATTCTATCTCCTACGAGCAGTACTTC
CASSAYSISYEQYF
>NA|TRBJ1-6|TRBV6-5|NA
TGTGCCAGCAGTTACTCGAAGCAGGTCTATAATTCACCCCTCCACTTT
CASSYSKQVYNSPLHF
>TRBD1|TRBJ1-2|TRBV6-5|NA
TGTGCCAGCAGAAAACAGGGGATTGATGATGGCTACACCTTC
CASRKQGIDDGYTF
>TRBD2|TRBJ2-3|TRBV2|NA
TGTGCCAGCAGTGCGAGCGCGGGGGGGACAGATACGCAGTATTTT
CASSASAGGTDTQYF
>TRBD1|TRBJ2-1|TRBV7-3|NA
TGTGCCAGCAGCGAGGTCGGGGACAGGGGGCGTAATGAGCAGTTCTTC
CASSEVGDRGRNEQFF
>TRBD1|TRBJ2-7|TRBV5-1|NA
TGCGCCAGGAATGGGACAGGGGACTACGAGCAGTACTTC
CARNGTGDYEQYF